Shown below are 5 T cell receptor beta chains from a single sample sequenced in a study of glioma-infiltrating T cells. The iRepertoire nested amplicon-rescue multiplex PCR amplified TCR alpha and beta CDR3s from RNA. One entry per CDR3 protein results from TCRdb running MiXCR on the multiplex PCR reads. The sample has more than 350,000 distinct CDR3 sequences; roughly two fifths are singletons. Sequencing was carried out using glioma tissue, nonneoplastic brain tissue, or PBMCs (not recorded which). The receptors derive from a human donor with low-grade glioma or glioblastoma, undergoing nonglioma brain surgery, or in good health (not recorded which).

The chain has TRBV6-5 and TRBJ2-4; 14 nucleotides agree with TRBD2. CDR1 MNHEY and CDR2 SVGAGI come from the germline V gene. CDR3 length equals 14 residues. Trimming cost V 6 bases and J 15 bases; bases outside gene matches: 10. CDR3 bases: TGTGCCAGCAGCCCCGGGACTAGCGGGAGTCGCAGGTACTTC. Protein: CASSPGTSGSRRYF.

The chain uses TRBV7-3 and TRBJ1-1; TRBD1 aligns across 8 bases. The CDR3 consists of 15 residues. Germline V gene sequence: CDR1 SGHTA, CDR2 FQGTGA. J lost 0 bases, V lost 5 bases, and 5 bases had no gene match. This CDR3 reads CASSLTGALNTEAFF. CDR3 bases: TGTGCCAGCAGCCTGACAGGGGCCTTGAACACTGAAGCTTTCTTT.

This clonotype was observed a handful of times. The genes are TRBV7-9 and TRBJ2-3, with unresolved D. The CDR3 runs 15 residues. V lost 2 bases to trimming and J lost 0 bases, with 9 bases between them. Germline V gives CDR1 SEHNR, CDR2 FQNEAQ (reference sequence). The CDR3: CASSLLGGSTDTQYF. The CDR3 DNA reads TGTGCCAGCAGCTTATTGGGCGGTAGCACAGATACGCAGTATTTT.

In its sample, this clonotype was seen a few times. The rearrangement uses TRBV7-9 and TRBJ1-2, with D maybe TRBD1 (6 bases). Germline V gene data show CDR1 as SEHNR and CDR2 as FQNEAQ (reference sequence). The V end lost 4 bases, the J end lost 4 bases, and 13 bases lay between the germline ends. The CDR3 is 14 amino acids. CDR3 sequence: CASSSLQGTYGYTF. CDR3 in DNA: TGTGCCAGCAGCTCCCTACAGGGTACCTATGGCTACACCTTC.

Worth noting for this clonotype: A junction end diverges from the germline sequence, so it may reflect a read error. J is TRBJ2-1 and V is TRBV4-1; no definite D call. The CDR3 covers 13 residues. CDR1 is MGHRA, CDR2 YSYEKL, per germline. The CDR3, as DNA: TGCGCCAGCAGCCAAGGTCCATACAGTGAGCAGTTCTTC. Protein product: CASSQGPYSEQFF.